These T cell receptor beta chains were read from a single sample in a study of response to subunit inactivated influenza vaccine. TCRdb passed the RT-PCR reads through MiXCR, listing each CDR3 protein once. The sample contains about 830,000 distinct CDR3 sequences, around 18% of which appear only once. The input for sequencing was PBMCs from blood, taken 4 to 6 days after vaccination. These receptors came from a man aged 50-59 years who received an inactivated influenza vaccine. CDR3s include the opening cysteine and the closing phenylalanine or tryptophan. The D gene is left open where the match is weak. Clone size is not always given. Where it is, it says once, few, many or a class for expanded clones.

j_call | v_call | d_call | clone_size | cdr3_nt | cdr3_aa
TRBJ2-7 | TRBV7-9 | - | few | TGTGCCAGCAGCCCCCGGACAGCCGAGCAGTACTTC | CASSPRTAEQYF
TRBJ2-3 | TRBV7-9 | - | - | TGTGCCAGCAGCGGGGGCCGGGAGGAAGGGGCAGATACGCAGTATTTT | CASSGGREEGADTQYF
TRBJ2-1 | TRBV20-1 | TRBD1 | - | TGCAGTGCTCTTAATCTGGGACAGGGGATCAATGAGCAGTTCTTC | CSALNLGQGINEQFF
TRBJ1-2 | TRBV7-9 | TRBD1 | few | TGTGCCAGCAGCTCAGACAGGGGGAGATATGGCTACACCTTC | CASSSDRGRYGYTF
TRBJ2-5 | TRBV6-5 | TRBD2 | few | TGTGCCAGCAGTTACTCGATTCTCGGGGGGGCTGAGGAGACCCAGTACTTC | CASSYSILGGAEETQYF
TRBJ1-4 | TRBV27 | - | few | TGTGCCAGCAGTTTATACGGTCGAAGGGGTTCCACTAATGAAAAACTGTTTTTT | CASSLYGRRGSTNEKLFF
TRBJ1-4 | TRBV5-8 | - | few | TGTGCCAGCAGCTTCCAAACAGTGAGAGTTAATGAAAAACTGTTTTTT | CASSFQTVRVNEKLFF
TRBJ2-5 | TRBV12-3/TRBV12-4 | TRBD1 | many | TGTGCCAGCAGTGACCGGGACAGAGACTTTCAAGAGACCCAGTACTTC | CASSDRDRDFQETQYF
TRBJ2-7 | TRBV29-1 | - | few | TGCAGCGTTGTTAAAGAGGGGGGCCAGCAGTACTTC | CSVVKEGGQQYF
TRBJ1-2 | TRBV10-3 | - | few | TGTGCCATCAGACAATCTACCGACAGCATTTGGGGCTACACCTTC | CAIRQSTDSIWGYTF
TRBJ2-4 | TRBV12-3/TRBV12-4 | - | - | TGTGCCAGCACCGGCGGGGGCTCGGGCATTCAGTACTTC | CASTGGGSGIQYF
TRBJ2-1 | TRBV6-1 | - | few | TGTGCCAGCAGGGCGGACAACTATTACAATGAGCAGTTCTTC | CASRADNYYNEQFF
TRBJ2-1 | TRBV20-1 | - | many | TGCAGTGCTAGACAGGGGGGATCCTACAATGAGCAGTTCTTC | CSARQGGSYNEQFF
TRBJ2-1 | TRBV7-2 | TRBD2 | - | TGTGCCAGCAGCCGGGACTACTCCGCAGGGGAGCAGTTCTTC | CASSRDYSAGEQFF
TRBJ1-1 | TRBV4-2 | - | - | TGTGCCAGCAGCCAAGGCGGTGGGCAGGGGAACACTGAAGCTTTCTTT | CASSQGGGQGNTEAFF
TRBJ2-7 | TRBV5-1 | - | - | TGCGCCAGCAGCTTGGCCGGGGCACGCTCCTACGAGCAGTACTTC | CASSLAGARSYEQYF
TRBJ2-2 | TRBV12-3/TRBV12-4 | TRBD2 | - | TGTGCCAGCAGTCCCGGGACTACTCTCGGGGAGCTGTTTTTT | CASSPGTTLGELFF
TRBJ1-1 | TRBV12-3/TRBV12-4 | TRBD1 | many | TGTGCCAGCAGGCGACAGGGCACTGAAGCTTTCTTT | CASRRQGTEAFF
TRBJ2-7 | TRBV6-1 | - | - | TGTGCCAGCAGTAACAGGGTTTCCGAGCAGTACTTC | CASSNRVSEQYF
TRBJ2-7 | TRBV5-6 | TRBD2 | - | TGTGCCAGCAGCTTCGTAGGGACTAGCTACGAGCAGCACTTC | CASSFVGTSYEQHF
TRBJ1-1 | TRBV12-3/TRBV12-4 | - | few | TGTGCCAGCAGGCTACCAGGCGCTGAAGCTTTCTTT | CASRLPGAEAFF
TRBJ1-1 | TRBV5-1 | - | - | TGCGCCAGCAGCTTGAGTCCGACGGCGAACACTGAAGCTTTCTTT | CASSLSPTANTEAFF
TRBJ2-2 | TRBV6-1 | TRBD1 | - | TGTGCCAGCGGTAGCGGACAGGGAAACACCGGGGAGCTGTTTTTT | CASGSGQGNTGELFF
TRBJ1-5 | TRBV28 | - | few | TGTGCCAGCACTAGGGGTTTCAGCAATCAGCCCCAGCATTTT | CASTRGFSNQPQHF
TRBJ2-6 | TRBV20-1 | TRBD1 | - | TGCAGTGCTAGAGATCAGGGGGCTGCTGGGGCCAACGTCCTGACTTTC | CSARDQGAAGANVLTF
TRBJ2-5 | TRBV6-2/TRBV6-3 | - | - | TGTGCCAGTCACGACCAACGAAGGGAGACCCAGTACTTC | CASHDQRRETQYF
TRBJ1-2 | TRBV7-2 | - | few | TGTGCCAGCAGCTTAGCGAGGGTAGGCTACACCTTC | CASSLARVGYTF
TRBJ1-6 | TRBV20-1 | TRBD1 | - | TGCAGTGCTAGGAAAGGGGGCAGCTCCTATAATTCACCCCTCCACTTT | CSARKGGSSYNSPLHF
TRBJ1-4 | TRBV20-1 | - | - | TGCAGTGCTACCAGGGGCCGCCATGAAAAACTGTTTTTT | CSATRGRHEKLFF
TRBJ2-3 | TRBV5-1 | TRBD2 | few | TGCGCCAGCAGCCTTCTACTAGCGGGGCCGACAGATACGCAGTATTTT | CASSLLLAGPTDTQYF
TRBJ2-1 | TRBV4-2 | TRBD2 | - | TGTGCCAGCAGCCAAGAAGTGGCGGGAGGGTCCCATGAGCAGTTCTTC | CASSQEVAGGSHEQFF
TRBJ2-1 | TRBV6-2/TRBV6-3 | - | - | TGTGCCAGCAGCTGGAAGCGTTACAATGAGCAGTTCTTC | CASSWKRYNEQFF
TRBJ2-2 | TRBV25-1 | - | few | TGTGCCAGCAGTAAGGGACTGAACACCGGGGAGCTGTTTTTT | CASSKGLNTGELFF
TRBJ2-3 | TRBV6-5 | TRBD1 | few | TGTGCCAGCAGTTACTGGGACAGGGGGGAAAGCACAGATACGCAGTATTTT | CASSYWDRGESTDTQYF
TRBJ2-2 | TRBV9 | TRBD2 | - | TGTGCCAGCAGCGTAGCTGGCGGGAGGAACACCGGGGAGCTGTTTTTT | CASSVAGGRNTGELFF
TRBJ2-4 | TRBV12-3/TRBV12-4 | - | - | TGTGCCAGCAGTTTAGGGGCGGGGGCCAAAAACATTCAGTACTTC | CASSLGAGAKNIQYF
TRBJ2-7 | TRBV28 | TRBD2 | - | TGTGCCAGCACCCTAGCGGGAGCGTCTCCCTACGAGCAGTACTTC | CASTLAGASPYEQYF
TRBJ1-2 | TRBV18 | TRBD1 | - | TGTGCCAGCTCACCCACCCTGGGACAGGGGGCGCAAGGCTACACCTTC | CASSPTLGQGAQGYTF
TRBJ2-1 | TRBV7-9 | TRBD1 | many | TGTGCCAGCAGCCCTCCTGGACAGGGTCGAGGCAATGAGCAGTTCTTC | CASSPPGQGRGNEQFF
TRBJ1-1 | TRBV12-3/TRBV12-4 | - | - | TGTGCCAGCAGTTTAAGCGGGAGGAGGACTGAAGCTTTCTTT | CASSLSGRRTEAFF
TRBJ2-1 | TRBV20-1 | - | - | TGCAGTGCTAGGAATTCGATTGGTGGGGTCTACAATGAGCAGTTCTTC | CSARNSIGGVYNEQFF
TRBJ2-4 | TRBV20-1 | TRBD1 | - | TGCAGTGCTAGGGGGACAGTCCTAGCCAAAAACATTCAGTACTTC | CSARGTVLAKNIQYF
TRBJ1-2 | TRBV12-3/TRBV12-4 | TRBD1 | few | TGTGCCAGCGGGACAGGGAATAACTATGGCTACACCTTC | CASGTGNNYGYTF
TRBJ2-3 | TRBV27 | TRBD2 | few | TGTGCCAGCAGCCGACTAACTGGCGGGGGGATCACAGATACGCAGTATTTT | CASSRLTGGGITDTQYF
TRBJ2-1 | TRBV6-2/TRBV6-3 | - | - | TGTGCCAGCAGCAATAGCGCCAATGAGCAGTTCTTC | CASSNSANEQFF
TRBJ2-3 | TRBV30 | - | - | TGTGCCTGGAGTTTGACATCAGGAGATACGCAGTATTTT | CAWSLTSGDTQYF
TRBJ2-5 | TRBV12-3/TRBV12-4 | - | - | TGTGCCAGCAGCCCTTCTGGAGGAAGACCTACACAAGAGACCCAGTACTTC | CASSPSGGRPTQETQYF
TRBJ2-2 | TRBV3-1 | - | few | TGTGCCAGCAGCCAGGCAGGCCACGGGGAGCTGTTTTTT | CASSQAGHGELFF
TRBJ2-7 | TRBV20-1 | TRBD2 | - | TGCAGTGCCGCCGGGAGGGTCTCGGTCGAGCAGTACTTC | CSAAGRVSVEQYF
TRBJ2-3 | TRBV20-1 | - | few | TGCAGTGCGTATTCGGCCAGGGAATCCCCAGATACGCAGTATTTT | CSAYSARESPDTQYF
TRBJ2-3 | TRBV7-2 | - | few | TGTGCCAGCAAGCAGGCGGTTAGCACAGATACGCAGTATTTT | CASKQAVSTDTQYF
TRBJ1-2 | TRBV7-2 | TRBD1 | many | TGTGCCAGCAGCTACCGTTCGACAGGGGGCGGCTACACCTTC | CASSYRSTGGGYTF
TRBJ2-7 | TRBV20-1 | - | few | TGCAGTGCTAGGAGTCACCCCCGGGCGGCCTCCTACGAGCAGTACTTC | CSARSHPRAASYEQYF
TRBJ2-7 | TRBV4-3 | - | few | TGCGCCAGCAGCCAAGATGTTGCGGGGGCCATCTTATACGAGCAGTACTTC | CASSQDVAGAILYEQYF
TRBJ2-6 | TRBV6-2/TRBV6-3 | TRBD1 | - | TGTGCCACCGAGGGGGCGAAACTATCTGGGGCCAACGTCCTGACTTTC | CATEGAKLSGANVLTF
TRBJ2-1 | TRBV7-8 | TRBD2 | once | TGTGCCAGCAGCTTAGGGCGGGCTAGCGGCCGCTACAATGAGCAGTTCTTC | CASSLGRASGRYNEQFF
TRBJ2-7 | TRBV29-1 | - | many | TGCAGCGTCACAAGTGCGAACTACGAGCAGTACTTC | CSVTSANYEQYF
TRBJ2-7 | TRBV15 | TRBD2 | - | TGTGCCACCAGCAGAGTGTTAGGGCTAGCGGGAGAGATCGACTACGAGCAGTACTTC | CATSRVLGLAGEIDYEQYF